The 18 T cell receptor beta chains below were found in one sample sequenced in a study of blood T cell repertoires in COVID-19. Clones were read by immunoSEQ multiplex PCR, and TCRdb kept only the in-frame ones, dropping some. The sample includes roughly 60,000 clones, just under 85% of them seen just once. Material for sequencing was peripheral blood. The receptors originated from a man between 60 and 70 years old with acute or convalescent COVID-19.

The chain couples TRBV23-1 to TRBJ2-6; 8 nucleotides line up with TRBD1. TRBV23-1 is assigned to the ORF class and has an uncertain function. Germline trimming cut 7 bases from V and 1 base from J; bases unmatched to any gene: 12. The CDR3 is 18 amino acids. The CDR3 spells CASTAPPGGLSGANVLTF. DNA for the CDR3: TGCGCCAGCACCGCCCCCCCAGGGGGCTTATCTGGGGCCAACGTCCTGACTTTC.

This clone occurred once. J is TRBJ1-1 and V is TRBV24-1; unclear D gene. V lost 7 bases and J 11 bases, leaving 13 bases between the germline ends. Germline assignment: CDR1 KGHDR and CDR2 SFDVKD. This CDR3 is 11 amino acids long. CDR3 in DNA: TGTGCCACCAGAAGATCCCGCGGGGCTTTCTTT. Protein sequence: CATRRSRGAFF.

Written as DNA, the CDR3 is TGTGCCAGCAGTGAAAATTTGCGGGGGACCTACAATGAGCAGTTCTTC. Its translation is CASSENLRGTYNEQFF. The V gene is TRBV2, the J gene TRBJ2-1; 7 bases align to TRBD2. CDR1 and CDR2 (germline): SNHLY, FYNNEI. V shed 2 bases, J shed 2 bases, and the junction held 6 bases outside the gene matches. CDR3 length: 16 amino acids.

The chain couples TRBV18 to TRBJ1-2; 8 nucleotides match TRBD1. The CDR3 is 14 amino acids. The V gene's germline CDR1 is KGHSH and CDR2 LQKENI. J was trimmed by 4 bases and V by 3 bases; bases with no gene match: 4. The CDR3 region is CASSPDRAFYGYTF. DNA for the CDR3: TGTGCCAGCTCACCGGACAGGGCTTTCTATGGCTACACCTTC. Drawing the rest from reference TRBV18 and TRBJ1-2, the complete variable domain is NAGVMQNPRHLVRRRGQEARLRCSPMKGHSHVYWYRQLPEEGLKFMVYLQKENIIDESGMPKERFSAEFPKEGPSILRIQQVVRGDSAAYFCASSPDRAFYGYTFGSGTRLTVV.

The chain is built from TRBV19 and TRBJ2-7, with D maybe TRBD1 (6 bases). The CDR3 is made up of 13 amino acids. V was cut by 8 bases and J by 7 bases, with 18 bases left in between. Germline CDR1 reads LNHDA; CDR2 reads SQIVND (reference sequence). The CDR3 sequence is CASSWTDSREQYF. CDR3 nucleotide sequence: TGTGCCAGTTCGTGGACAGACTCTCGAGAGCAGTACTTC.

The chain employs TRBV2 and TRBJ1-6, with D perhaps TRBD1 (5 bases). The CDR3 is 12 amino acids. Germline assignment: CDR1 SNHLY and CDR2 FYNNEI. The germline V and J ends were trimmed by 9 bases and 13 bases, with 16 bases remaining between them. The CDR3 here is CARGTRGDPLHF. CDR3 in DNA: TGTGCCAGGGGGACTAGGGGAGATCCCCTCCACTTT. The whole variable domain, filled in from reference TRBV2 and TRBJ1-6, reads EPEVTQTPSHQVTQMGQEVILRCVPISNHLYFYWYRQILGQKVEFLVSFYNNEISEKSEIFDDQFSVERPDGSNFTLKIRSTKLEDSAMYFCARGTRGDPLHFGNGTRLTVT.

The chain couples TRBV4-2 to TRBJ1-5; no reliable D call. There are 15 residues in the CDR3. The V gene lost 0 bases and the J gene lost 0 bases, with 6 bases spanning the gap. Germline assignment: CDR1 LGHNA and CDR2 YNFKEQ. The CDR3 is CASSQERFSNQPQHF. In DNA form, the CDR3 reads TGTGCCAGCAGCCAAGAGAGGTTTAGCAATCAGCCCCAGCATTTT.

The J gene is TRBJ1-2, the V gene TRBV21-1. TRBV21-1 is an annotated pseudogene. This CDR3 has 18 residues. CDR3 sequence reads: CASSLLTPGAKPSYGYTF. CDR3 coding DNA: TGTGCCAGCAGCCTTCTAACCCCGGGAGCGAAGCCTTCGTATGGCTACACCTTC.

This chain joins TRBV4-1 and TRBJ2-1, with D possibly matching TRBD1 (6 bases). V was shortened by 4 bases and J by 0 bases, with 10 bases between the two germline ends. CDR1 is MGHRA, CDR2 YSYEKL, per germline. The CDR3 is 15 residues long. The CDR3 here is CASSRTGYSYNEQFF. For the CDR3, the DNA is TGCGCCAGCAGCCGCACAGGGTACTCCTACAATGAGCAGTTCTTC.

The chain is built from TRBV29-1 and TRBJ2-2; 14 nucleotides align to TRBD2. The CDR3 consists of 15 residues. The V segment lost 7 bases and the J segment 7 bases; nucleotides outside the gene matches: 8. From germline, CDR1 is SQVTM and CDR2 ANQGSEA. CDR3 protein: CSASTSGGAIGELFF. The CDR3 nucleotides read TGCAGCGCCTCGACTAGCGGGGGGGCTATCGGGGAGCTGTTTTTT.

The rearrangement joins TRBV27 to TRBJ1-1, with 8 positions matching TRBD1. This CDR3 has 15 residues. After removal of 2 bases from V and 7 bases from J, the junction contained 9 bases not matched to a gene. Germline V gives CDR1 MNHEY, CDR2 SMNVEV (reference sequence). Written as DNA, the CDR3 is TGTGCCAGCAGTTTAAAGCCGACAGGGGAAGGTGAAGCTTTCTTT. Translated, it gives CASSLKPTGEGEAFF.

This clone was recorded only once. CDR3 nucleotides: TGCGCCAGCAGCCAAGAGGTGGGACAGTACACTGAAGCTTTCTTT. As protein: CASSQEVGQYTEAFF. This chain uses TRBV4-1 with TRBJ1-1; 7 positions match TRBD1. Germline CDR1 is MGHRA and CDR2 is YSYEKL. V lost 0 bases and J lost 3; bases outside the gene matches: 4. The CDR3 has 15 amino acids.

This clone is a singleton in its sample. The rearrangement links TRBV24-1 to TRBJ2-7; weak D call: TRBD2 (6 bases). The CDR3 consists of 13 residues. Germline V lookup: CDR1 KGHDR, CDR2 SFDVKD. Trimming shortened V by 2 bases and J by 5 bases, and 9 bases separated the two germline ends. The CDR3 loop is CATSDSGGDEQYF. CDR3 nucleotides: TGTGCCACCAGTGATTCCGGGGGAGACGAGCAGTACTTC.

This clone has only a few counts. This sequence joins TRBV5-1 and TRBJ2-2; the D gene is possibly TRBD2 (5 bases). The CDR3 has 14 amino acids. Germline values: CDR1 SGHRS, CDR2 YFSETQ. V was shortened by 6 bases and J by 7 bases, with 16 bases between the two germline ends. The CDR3 DNA sequence: TGCGCCAGCATCCGTGACCCACGGGACGGGGAGCTGTTTTTT. Encoded protein: CASIRDPRDGELFF.

The chain couples TRBV7-8 to TRBJ1-1; maybe TRBD1 (5 bases). The CDR3 consists of 15 residues. Deletions cut 1 base from V and 3 bases from J, with 12 bases between. CDR1 and CDR2 (germline): SGHVS, FQNEAQ. The CDR3 nucleotides are TGTGCCAGCAGCTTAGGTGCAGGGCAGGACACTGAAGCTTTCTTT. It codes for CASSLGAGQDTEAFF.

This clone appeared once. The J gene is TRBJ2-3, the V gene TRBV12-5; the D is unclear. The germline V and J ends were trimmed by 5 bases and 1 base, with 10 bases remaining between them. The CDR3 runs 14 residues. Germline CDR1 is LGHNT and CDR2 is FRNRAP. CDR3 bases: TGTGCTAGTGGTCCCGACTCGGGCACAGATACGCAGTATTTT. Protein: CASGPDSGTDTQYF.

DNA of the CDR3: TGTGCCAGCAGCGAGAGGCCAGCGGGGGCGACCGGGGAGCTGTTTTTT. The encoded protein is CASSERPAGATGELFF. The genes are TRBV9 and TRBJ2-2, with 8 bases lining up with TRBD2. This CDR3 spans 16 amino acids. Trimming cost V 3 bases and J 5 bases; bases outside gene matches: 9. CDR1 and CDR2 (germline): SGDLS, YYNGEE.

V usage is TRBV6-2 or TRBV6-3 and J usage is TRBJ2-5; TRBD2 might be the D (6 bases). This CDR3 is built from 14 residues. Germline CDR1 MNHEY, CDR2 SVGEGT. Trimming cost V 6 bases and J 4 bases, with 15 bases left between them. DNA for the CDR3: TGTGCCAGCAGCCCCCAGCGGGCGGGAGAGACCCAGTACTTC. The encoded protein is CASSPQRAGETQYF.